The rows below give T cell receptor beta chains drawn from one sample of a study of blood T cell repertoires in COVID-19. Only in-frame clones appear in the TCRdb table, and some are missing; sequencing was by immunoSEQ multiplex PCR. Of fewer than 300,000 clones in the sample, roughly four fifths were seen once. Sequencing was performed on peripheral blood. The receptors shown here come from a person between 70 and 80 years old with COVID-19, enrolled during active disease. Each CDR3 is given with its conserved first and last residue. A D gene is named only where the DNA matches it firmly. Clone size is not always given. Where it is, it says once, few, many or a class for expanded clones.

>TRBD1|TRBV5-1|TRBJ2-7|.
CASSEGTGASYEQYF
TGCGCCAGCAGCGAGGGTACAGGGGCCTCCTACGAGCAGTACTTC
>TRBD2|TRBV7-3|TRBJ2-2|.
CASSLVGLAGGAGELFF
TGTGCCAGCAGCTTAGTTGGACTAGCGGGAGGAGCCGGGGAGCTGTTTTTT
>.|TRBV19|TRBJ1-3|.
CASRPDGGSGNTIYF
TGTGCCAGTAGACCGGACGGGGGCTCTGGAAACACCATATATTTT
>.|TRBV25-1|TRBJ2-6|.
CASNGRDFSGANVLTF
TGTGCCAGTAACGGCAGGGACTTCTCTGGGGCCAACGTCCTGACTTTC
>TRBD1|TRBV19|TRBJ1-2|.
CASTGTGEVSGYGYTF
TGTGCCAGTACCGGGACAGGGGAAGTTTCGGGCTATGGCTACACCTTC
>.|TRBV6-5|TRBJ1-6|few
CASSYRGSAYNSPLHF
TGTGCCAGCAGTTACAGGGGGTCGGCCTATAATTCACCCCTCCACTTT
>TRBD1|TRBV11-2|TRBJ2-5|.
CASSLDGDSQETQYF
TGTGCCAGCAGCTTAGATGGGGACAGCCAAGAGACCCAGTACTTC
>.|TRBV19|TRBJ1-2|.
CASSPGLTDGYTF
TGTGCCAGTAGTCCAGGGTTAACAGATGGCTACACCTTC
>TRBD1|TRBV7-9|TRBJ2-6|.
CASSPDWGRGLSGANVLTF
TGTGCCAGCAGCCCGGACTGGGGCAGGGGGCTCTCTGGGGCCAACGTCCTGACTTTC
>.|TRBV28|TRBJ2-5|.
CASSRDSQETQYF
TGTGCCAGCAGCCGGGACTCCCAAGAGACCCAGTACTTC
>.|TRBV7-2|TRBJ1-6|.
CASSFVSYNSPLHF
TGTGCCAGCAGCTTTGTCAGTTATAATTCACCCCTCCACTTT
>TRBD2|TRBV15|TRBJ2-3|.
CATSRDHGAGGDTQYF
TGTGCCACCAGCAGAGATCATGGAGCGGGGGGAGATACGCAGTATTTT
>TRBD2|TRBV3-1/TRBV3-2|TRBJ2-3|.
CASSQGGRGFGADTQYF
TGTGCCAGCAGCCAGGGCGGGAGAGGCTTTGGAGCAGATACGCAGTATTTT
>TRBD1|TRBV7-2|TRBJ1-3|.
CASSYGQGRTGNTIYF
TGTGCCAGCAGCTATGGACAGGGGAGGACTGGAAACACCATATATTTT
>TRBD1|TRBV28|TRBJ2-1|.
CASGLGQAPNEQFF
TGTGCCAGCGGTCTGGGACAGGCCCCCAATGAGCAGTTCTTC
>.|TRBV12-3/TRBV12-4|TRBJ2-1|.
CASRRELHNEQFF
TGTGCCAGCAGACGGGAACTCCACAATGAGCAGTTCTTC